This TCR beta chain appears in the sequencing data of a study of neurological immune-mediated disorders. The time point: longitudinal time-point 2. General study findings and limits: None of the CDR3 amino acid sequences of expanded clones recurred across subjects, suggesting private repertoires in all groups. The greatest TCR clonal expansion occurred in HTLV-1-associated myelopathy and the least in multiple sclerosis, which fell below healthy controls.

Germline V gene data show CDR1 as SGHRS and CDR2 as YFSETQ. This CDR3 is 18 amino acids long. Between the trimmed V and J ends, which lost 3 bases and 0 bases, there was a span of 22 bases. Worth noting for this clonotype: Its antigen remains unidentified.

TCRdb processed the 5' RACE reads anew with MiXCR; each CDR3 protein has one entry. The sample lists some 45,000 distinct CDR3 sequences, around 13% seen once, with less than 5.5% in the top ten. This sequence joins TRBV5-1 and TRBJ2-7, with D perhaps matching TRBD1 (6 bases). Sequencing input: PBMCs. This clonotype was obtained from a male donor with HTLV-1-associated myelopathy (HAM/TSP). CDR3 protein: CASSSQLQTGPTSYEQYF. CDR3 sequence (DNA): TGCGCCAGCAGCTCCCAATTGCAGACAGGACCCACCTCCTACGAGCAGTACTTC.